This TCR beta chain was profiled in a study of graft-versus-host responses after intestinal transplantation. As for the study in general: Each transplant was multivisceral, liver-intestinal, or isolated intestinal. Anti-thymocyte globulin induction was given to all recipients, followed by tacrolimus and steroids for about 3 years.

Overall study results and limits: Early post-transplant HvG declines tracked with peak circulating GvH clone levels. Some GvH clones appeared in ileal mucosa or blood before recipient bone marrow.

Clones were read by immunoSEQ multiplex PCR, and TCRdb kept only the in-frame ones, dropping some. The sample carries more than 95,000 clones, 90% to 95% recorded once. CDR1 is MDHEN and CDR2 is SYDVKM in the germline V gene. J lost 4 bases, V lost 2 bases, and 7 bases had no gene match. The CDR3 is 16 residues long. On this clone itself: Its antigen is currently unknown.

This specimen was unstimulated CD8+ T cells sorted from spleen or lymph node cells, taken before intestinal transplant. The rearrangement uses TRBV28 and TRBJ2-7; 11 bases are a match to TRBD2. The TCR sequence derives from a human donor who received an intestinal transplant. Here the CDR3 reads CASSLLSSGGIYEQYF. The CDR3 DNA reads as TGTGCCAGCAGTTTACTCTCTAGCGGGGGGATTTACGAGCAGTACTTC.